The text below deals with one TCR beta chain. What it binds is unknown. Germline CDR1 LNHDA, CDR2 SQIVND (reference sequence). V shed 10 bases and J shed 5 bases, with 24 bases lying between them. CDR3 length: 16 residues. The method was immunoSEQ multiplex PCR; TCRdb's version includes in-frame clones alone and lacks a portion of them. Of about 74,000 clones listed, nearly 95% are singletons. The entry originates in a study of cytomegalovirus exposure and HLA in healthy donors. Study-level results: In vitro, three CMV-associated chains proved specific for CMV antigens. Listed as cytomegalovirus-associated were more than 150 TCR beta chains. Diagnosis of cytomegalovirus status made by the classifier reportedly showed high specificity and sensitivity.

The sample consisted of PBMCs. The receptor was derived from a man younger than 35 in good health and CMV-seropositive. The rearrangement links TRBV19 to TRBJ2-1, with D perhaps matching TRBD1 (5 bases). The CDR3 spells CATLERGRGTDNEQFF. The CDR3 bases are TGTGCCACCCTCGAAAGGGGTAGGGGTACCGACAATGAGCAGTTCTTC.